These 16 T cell receptor beta chains were sequenced from one sample in a study of OX40 agonist ivuxolimab in advanced cancers. The repertoire was sequenced with immunoSEQ multiplex PCR; TCRdb's copy has only in-frame clones and lacks some. The table shows approximately 39,000 clones, with roughly 90% occurring only once. The source material was CD4+ or CD8+ T cells sorted from blood, sampled in a trial of the OX40 agonist ivuxolimab. These receptors were collected from an adult with an advanced solid tumor such as melanoma, head and neck, liver or kidney cancer.

The chain links TRBV9 to TRBJ1-1, with 11 bases lining up with TRBD1. CDR1 is SGDLS and CDR2 is YYNGEE in the germline V gene. V shed 3 bases, J shed 9 bases, and the junction held 10 bases outside the gene matches. The CDR3 is 15 residues long. In DNA, the CDR3 is TGTGCCAGCAGCGACGAGGGACAGGGGGTAAGGAAAGCTTTCTTT. Translation: CASSDEGQGVRKAFF.

This rearrangement joins TRBV7-9 to TRBJ1-1; D unresolved. V was trimmed by 7 bases and J by 1 base, leaving 10 bases between them. Germline-derived CDR1 and CDR2 are SEHNR and FQNEAQ (reference sequence). The CDR3 is 13 residues long. The CDR3 is CASNPRGNTEAFF. CDR3 coding DNA: TGTGCCAGCAACCCTCGGGGGAACACTGAAGCTTTCTTT.

The chain combines TRBV27 with TRBJ2-3, with 13 bases aligning to TRBD2. Germline CDR1 reads MNHEY; CDR2 reads SMNVEV (reference sequence). After removal of 8 bases from V and 5 bases from J, the junction contained 13 bases not matched to a gene. This CDR3 region has 17 residues. The DNA for the CDR3 is TGTGCCAGCCAGTTCGGTACTAGCGGGGGGGCAAAAGATACGCAGTATTTT. It yields the protein CASQFGTSGGAKDTQYF.

V and J are TRBV25-1 and TRBJ2-2; 8 nucleotides line up with TRBD2. The V and J ends lost 2 bases and 4 bases, in that order; junction bases with no gene match: 0. Germline V CDR1 and CDR2: MGHDK, SYGVNS. The CDR3 has 14 amino acids. The CDR3: CASSEAGGTGELFF. The CDR3 DNA is TGTGCCAGCAGTGAAGCGGGGGGCACCGGGGAGCTGTTTTTT.

The chain is built from TRBV6-1 and TRBJ1-3; 8 bases align to TRBD1. Germline CDR1 MNHNS, CDR2 SASEGT. V shed 6 bases, J shed 3 bases, and the junction held 4 bases outside the gene matches. The CDR3 length is 14 residues. The CDR3 nucleotides are TGTGCCAGCAGGGGGGACAGGATTGGAAACACCATATATTTT. This sequence encodes CASRGDRIGNTIYF.

This chain links TRBV28 with TRBJ1-5; D perhaps matches TRBD1 (5 bases). Trimming left V 2 bases short and J 6 bases short, with 8 bases between. Germline-derived CDR1 and CDR2 are MDHEN and SYDVKM. The CDR3 extends over 13 amino acids. The CDR3 reads CASSLNGGQPQHF. In DNA form, the CDR3 reads TGTGCCAGCAGTTTAAATGGGGGTCAGCCCCAGCATTTT.

The gene calls are TRBV4-1 and TRBJ1-3; D gene uncertain. The germline V and J ends were trimmed by 3 bases and 0 bases, with 9 bases remaining between them. This CDR3 has 15 amino acids. Germline V gene sequence: CDR1 MGHRA, CDR2 YSYEKL. The CDR3, as DNA: TGCGCCAGCAGCCATTTGATTGCCTCTGGAAACACCATATATTTT. It specifies CASSHLIASGNTIYF.

The rearrangement joins TRBV7-6 to TRBJ2-3; TRBD2 matches at 16 bases. CDR1 and CDR2 (germline): SGHVS, FNYEAQ. The J segment lost 3 bases and the V segment lost 2 bases, leaving 5 bases of the junction unmatched. This CDR3 has 18 amino acids. CDR3 nucleotide sequence: TGTGCCAGCAGCTTATCATTGGGACTAGCGGGAGGGACAGATACGCAGTATTTT. It yields the protein CASSLSLGLAGGTDTQYF.

The chain is built from TRBV2 and TRBJ1-5, with D unresolved. This CDR3 spans 13 amino acids. In germline, CDR1 is SNHLY, CDR2 FYNNEI. V lost 6 bases and J lost 2, with 8 bases in between. The CDR3 loop is CASSGEGNQPQHF. CDR3 coding DNA: TGTGCCAGCAGCGGGGAAGGCAATCAGCCCCAGCATTTT.

The DNA for the CDR3 is TGCGCCAGCAGCTTGTCGACAGGGGGCGTGGGGGAAAAACTGTTTTTT. Translated, it gives CASSLSTGGVGEKLFF. The chain recombines TRBV5-1 with TRBJ1-4, with 10 bases aligning to TRBD1. CDR3 length: 16 residues. Germline CDR1 reads SGHRS; CDR2 reads YFSETQ. Trimming took 1 base from V and 8 from J; bases not matched to a gene: 8.

The V call is TRBV6-5, the J call TRBJ2-5; 8 nucleotides line up with TRBD1. The CDR3 is 14 residues long. V shed 5 bases and J 6 bases; nucleotides not matched to a gene: 8. The germline gives CDR1 MNHEY, CDR2 SVGAGI. CDR3 residues: CASSRTGGRKTQYF. Written as DNA, the CDR3 is TGTGCCAGCAGTCGTACAGGGGGTAGAAAGACCCAGTACTTC.

On this clone itself: Sequence at one end of the junction differs from germline and may be a read error. V gene TRBV19 combines with J gene TRBJ1-5, with unresolved D. The CDR3 sequence is 14 residues long. CDR1 is LNHDA and CDR2 is SQIVND in the germline V gene (reference sequence). CDR3 sequence: CASSVDGRNQPQHF. For the CDR3, the DNA is TGTGCCAGTAGTGTAGATGGCCGCAATCAGCCCCAGCATTTT.

The chain employs TRBV19 and TRBJ1-5, with 7 bases identical to TRBD1. V lost 0 bases to trimming and J lost 2 bases; unmatched junction nucleotides: 4. Germline CDR1 LNHDA, CDR2 SQIVND (reference sequence). This CDR3 has 16 amino acids. CDR3 amino acids: CASSIDRTGGNQPQHF. For the CDR3, the DNA is TGTGCCAGTAGTATAGATCGGACAGGCGGCAATCAGCCCCAGCATTTT. The full variable domain, its missing parts supplied by reference TRBV19 and TRBJ1-5, is DGGITQSPKYLFRKEGQNVTLSCEQNLNHDAMYWYRQDPGQGLRLIYYSQIVNDFQKGDIAEGYSVSREKKESFPLTVTSAQKNPTAFYLCASSIDRTGGNQPQHFGDGTRLSIL.

This chain joins TRBV6-5 and TRBJ2-3; D call uncertain. Germline V CDR1 and CDR2: MNHEY, SVGAGI. The CDR3 runs to 13 residues. Trimming cost V 0 bases and J 0 bases, with 1 base left between them. The CDR3 DNA sequence: TGTGCCAGCAGTTACTCTAGCACAGATACGCAGTATTTT. It specifies CASSYSSTDTQYF.

As to this clone: The junction does not match germline at one end; this may be a read error. This chain joins TRBV28 and TRBJ1-3, with D unresolved. The CDR3 totals 14 residues. Germline V gene lookup returns CDR1 MDHEN and CDR2 SYDVKM. The CDR3 sequence: CASSLDSLRSGEDF. CDR3 bases: TGTGCCAGCAGTTTAGATAGTCTGAGGTCCGGGGAGGATTTT. The entire variable domain, with the rest obtained from reference TRBV28 and TRBJ1-3, is as follows: DVKVTQSSRYLVKRTGEKVFLECVQDMDHENMFWYRQDPGLGLRLIYFSYDVKMKEKGDIPEGYSVSREKKERFSLILESASTNQTSMYLCASSLDSLRSGEDFGEGSWLTVV.

V is TRBV18 and J is TRBJ1-1, with unresolved D. This CDR3 has 16 residues. V dropped 2 bases and J dropped 0 bases, with 13 bases sitting between them. Germline lookup yields CDR1 KGHSH and CDR2 LQKENI. The CDR3 DNA sequence: TGTGCCAGCTCACCAATGGCAGGAGAAATGAACACTGAAGCTTTCTTT. Its translation: CASSPMAGEMNTEAFF.